This TCR beta chain came from a study of siplizumab effects on memory and regulatory T cells. The length of the CDR3 is 18 residues. Germline CDR1 reads SGHRS; CDR2 reads YFSETQ. The trim removed 4 bases at V and 7 bases at J, leaving 15 bases unmatched. Produced via immunoSEQ multiplex PCR; TCRdb's table is partial and in-frame only. There are 99,000 or so clones in the sample; roughly 94% occur only once, and approximately 1.5% lies in the top ten. The source material was non-Treg CD4+ T cells sorted from blood. This chain connects TRBV5-1 to TRBJ2-1; 12 nucleotides match TRBD2. The receptor was isolated from a human donor in good health. The chain's CDR3 is CASSRGRVTSGSMNEQFF. The CDR3 bases are TGCGCCAGCAGCCGCGGACGCGTGACTAGCGGGAGTATGAATGAGCAGTTCTTC.